This T cell receptor beta chain was documented in a study of T cell responses to AZD1222 COVID-19 vaccine. Sequenced by immunoSEQ multiplex PCR; TCRdb stores in-frame clones only, minus some. The sample holds around 170,000 clones; about nine tenths are singletons and the top ten take roughly 0.99%. V gave up 5 bases and J gave up 1 base, with 15 bases separating them. Germline V gene lookup returns CDR1 SGHTA and CDR2 FQGNSA. The CDR3 is made up of 15 amino acids. This clone was observed a few times. Its specificity is unknown. General study results and limits: Spike regions recognized by vaccine-associated CD4 TCRs spanned the protein, led by 160-218 and 743-854. Of spike-specific TCRs, nearly half reportedly target regions left unmutated in variants.

Sequencing used peripheral blood, obtained on day 0 of AZD1222 vaccination. The V call is TRBV7-2, the J call TRBJ2-7, with unresolved D. The clonotype originates from an adult in good health. CDR3 DNA: TGTGCCAGCAGCAAATTGGCGGCGGATTCCTACGAGCAGTACTTC. Translation: CASSKLAADSYEQYF.